This T cell receptor (beta chain) was sequenced for a study of blood T cell repertoires in COVID-19. Methods used by the authors: Nucleated cell number was recorded as an estimate derived from reference gene primer amplification. Here immunoSEQ multiplex PCR was the method, and the copy in TCRdb shows in-frame clones only, minus some. V, J and clone size derive from that table, while D and trimming were established from the DNA sequence. The table includes approximately 250,000 clones, 88% detected once. This clone was recorded once. The specimen sequenced was PBMCs or T cells enriched from blood (not recorded which). The clonotype originates from a middle-aged woman with acute COVID-19.

In nucleotides, the CDR3 is TGTGCCAGCAGCGGGGTGGGGGCGGATTATAGCAATCAGCCCCAGCATTTT. Translating it yields CASSGVGADYSNQPQHF. The rearrangement joins TRBV6-2 or TRBV6-3 to TRBJ1-5; TRBD1 is a possible D gene (6 bases). This CDR3 has 17 amino acids. CDR1 and CDR2 (germline): MNHEY, SVGEGT. V was trimmed by 6 bases and J by 0 bases, leaving 18 bases between them.